This T cell receptor (beta chain) was profiled in a study of blood T cell repertoires in COVID-19. CDR1 and CDR2 from the germline V gene are SGHTS and YDEGEE. J gave up 2 bases and V 3 bases, and 3 bases lay outside the gene matches. The CDR3 covers 14 residues. Enrolment of Seattle patients took place during active infection, and they were followed longitudinally. The repertoire was sequenced with immunoSEQ multiplex PCR; TCRdb's copy has only in-frame clones and lacks some. The sample consists of tens of thousands of clones, 88% of them appearing once. This chain joins TRBV5-8 and TRBJ2-5; TRBD1 matches 8 bases. Input material: peripheral blood. The sequence derives from a woman in her sixties or seventies with COVID-19, enrolled during active disease. CDR3 DNA: TGTGCCAGCAGCTCGGGACAGGCACAAGAGACCCAGTACTTC. Protein: CASSSGQAQETQYF.